This T cell receptor (beta chain) originates from a study of control samples from healthy donors and cancer patients. This CDR3 is built from 14 residues. The V end was cut by 2 bases, the J end by 7 bases, with 14 bases between. Germline V gene sequence: CDR1 SGHNT, CDR2 YENEEA. Only in-frame clones appear in the TCRdb table, and some are missing; sequencing was by immunoSEQ multiplex PCR. The table records about 85,000 clones, about 89% of them present only once. This rearrangement joins TRBV11-3 to TRBJ1-2; unclear D gene. This clonotype was sampled from a woman in her sixties or seventies in good health. The sample comprised blood. DNA of the CDR3: TGTGCCAGCAGCTTATTTCCGGGAGTTGGTGGCTACACCTTC. It encodes CASSLFPGVGGYTF.